The T cell receptor beta chain described here comes from a study of read filtering for tumor transcriptome and immune sequencing. Across the study: By R-ISS, stages I, II and III held around 8, 16 and 7 patients. Findings and caveats of the study: Single-read clonotypes: roughly 81% of IR-seq clonotypes (about 3.5% of reads), 74.6% of RNA-seq clonotypes (nearly 45% of reads). This fraction held mixed bone marrow immune cells after CD138-negative sorting.

In this sample, this clonotype turned up many times. What it recognizes is unknown. Bone marrow was sampled from every patient at the time of active disease. From 300 to 400 ng of RNA, a library with molecular barcoded alpha/delta and beta/gamma adaptors was made. TCRdb reprocessed the reads via MiXCR and lists one record per CDR3 protein. Seen here are around 130,000 distinct CDR3 sequences, around 13% observed once, and the top ten hold just under 8.5%. The junction had 16 bases not matched to a gene; V was cut back by 6 bases and J by 5 bases. Germline assignment: CDR1 SGHTA and CDR2 FQGNSA. This CDR3 region has 19 residues.

Material for sequencing was a population of CD138-negative cells sorted from bone marrow. The gene calls are TRBV7-2 and TRBJ2-1, with TRBD2 matching 13 bases. The sequence came from a donor at least 40 years old with multiple myeloma. CDR3: CASRTKWTSGRGDNNEQFF. The CDR3 DNA follows: TGTGCCAGCAGAACAAAGTGGACTAGCGGGAGAGGGGATAACAATGAGCAGTTCTTC.